This T cell receptor (beta chain) came from a study of shared clonotypes between healthy human individuals. The CDR3 runs 14 residues. The germline V gene has CDR1 SGHTA and CDR2 FQGNSA. J lost 4 bases, V lost 5 bases, and 4 bases had no gene match. Sequencing was performed with immunoSEQ multiplex PCR; in TCRdb, only in-frame clones are kept and a portion is missing. The sample lists 950,000 to 1,100,000 clones, roughly 70% occurring once. Sequencing was performed on memory CD4+ T cells sorted from blood. The sample's subset: CD45RA-negative fraction. This TCR derives from a man aged 18 to 30 in good health. This chain uses TRBV7-2 with TRBJ2-2; 7 bases are a match to TRBD2. The CDR3 loop reads CASSRTRTTGELFF. In nucleotides, the CDR3 is TGTGCCAGCAGCCGGACTAGGACCACCGGGGAGCTGTTTTTT. Full variable domain (outside the CDR3, taken from reference TRBV7-2 and TRBJ2-2): GAGVSQSPSNKVTEKGKDVELRCDPISGHTALYWYRQSLGQGLEFLIYFQGNSAPDKSGLPSDRFSAERTGGSVSTLTIQRTQQEDSAVYLCASSRTRTTGELFFGEGSRLTVL.